Below are 3 T cell receptor beta chains sequenced from a single sample in a study of shared clonotypes between healthy human individuals. Clones were sequenced by immunoSEQ multiplex PCR, and TCRdb holds only the in-frame ones, with some missing. The sample includes approximately 2.3 million clones, approximately 95% of them seen just once. The sequenced material came from naive CD4+ T cells from PBMCs. Subset noted: CD45RA+ positively selected. The source is a man between 18 and 35 years old in good health. Some clones in this sample may be carry-over from other donors' samples.

This chain links TRBV19 with TRBJ2-7; perhaps D is TRBD1 or TRBD2 (5 bases each). From germline, CDR1 is LNHDA and CDR2 SQIVND (reference sequence). This CDR3 is built from 15 residues. Trimming shortened V by 4 bases and J by 2 bases, and 15 bases separated the two germline ends. The CDR3 DNA reads as TGTGCCAGTAGTACCGGGACCAAGTACCCCTACGAGCAGTACTTC. It yields the protein CASSTGTKYPYEQYF.

This chain connects TRBV7-9 to TRBJ2-3; 10 bases match TRBD2. From germline, CDR1 is SEHNR and CDR2 FQNEAQ (reference sequence). The CDR3 is made up of 14 amino acids. V dropped 8 bases and J dropped 4; count of bases not matched to a gene: 6. The CDR3 DNA reads as TGTGCCAGCCGGCGAGCGGGAGGGCCAGATACGCAGTATTTT. Residues: CASRRAGGPDTQYF.

The chain carries TRBV25-1 and TRBJ2-7, with 9 bases identical to TRBD2. The ends lost 2 bases at V and 7 bases at J; junction bases unmatched: 6. Germline V CDR1 and CDR2: MGHDK, SYGVNS. This CDR3 has 14 amino acids. CDR3 sequence reads: CASSEAGGTREQYF. CDR3 in DNA: TGTGCCAGCAGTGAAGCGGGAGGGACGCGGGAGCAGTACTTC.